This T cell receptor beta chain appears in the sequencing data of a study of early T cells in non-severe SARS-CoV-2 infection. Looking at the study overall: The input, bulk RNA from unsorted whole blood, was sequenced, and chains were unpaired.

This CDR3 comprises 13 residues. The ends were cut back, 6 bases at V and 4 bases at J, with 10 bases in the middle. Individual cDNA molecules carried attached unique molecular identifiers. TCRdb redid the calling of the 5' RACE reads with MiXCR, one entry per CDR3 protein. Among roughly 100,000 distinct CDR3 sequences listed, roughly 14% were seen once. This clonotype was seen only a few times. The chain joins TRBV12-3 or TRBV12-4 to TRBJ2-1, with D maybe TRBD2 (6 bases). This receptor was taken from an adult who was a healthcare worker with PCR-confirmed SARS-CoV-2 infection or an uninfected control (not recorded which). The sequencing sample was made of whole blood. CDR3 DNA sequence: TGTGCCAGCAGGGCAGCGGGTTACAATGAGCAGTTCTTC. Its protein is CASRAAGYNEQFF.